The present entry profiles one T cell receptor (beta chain) with its context. Its specificity is not known. Positively selected for CCR7, the CD45RO-negative cells used as naive CD8 cells excluded terminally differentiated effector memory CD45RA+ cells. This sample is part of a study of shared clonotypes between healthy human individuals. Produced via immunoSEQ multiplex PCR; TCRdb's table is partial and in-frame only. The table records roughly 1,800,000 clones, just under 95% of them present only once. Findings of the study overall: Clonotypes which were not shared had lower generation probabilities than clonotypes that all four donors shared.

Specimen: naive CD8+ T cells sorted from blood. The TCR sequence derives from a man aged 18 to 30 in good health.

The CDR3 region is CASSPMGGTTDTQYF. CDR3 in DNA: TGTGCCAGCAGCCCGATGGGGGGGACCACAGATACGCAGTATTTT. V gene TRBV2 combines with J gene TRBJ2-3; TRBD2 matches 7 bases. Trimming at V came to 6 bases and at J to 2 bases, leaving 8 bases not matched to a gene. CDR3 length equals 15 residues. Germline V CDR1 and CDR2: SNHLY, FYNNEI.